The clone carrying this T cell receptor beta chain was seen just once. Other nucleotide sequences from this sample produce the same CDR3. The PCR had 60 Vbeta and 13 Jbeta primers. The repertoire was sequenced with immunoSEQ multiplex PCR; TCRdb's copy has only in-frame clones and lacks some. This repertoire shows 150,000 or so clones, approximately 80% found once; its top ten account for approximately 13%. The data derive from a study of cytomegalovirus exposure and HLA in healthy donors. Germline CDR1 SGHNT, CDR2 YYREEE (reference sequence). After removal of 4 bases from V and 2 bases from J, the junction contained 5 bases not matched to a gene. This CDR3 has 16 amino acids.

The sequence was collected from a man between 35 and 55 years old in good health and CMV-seropositive. This chain uses TRBV5-4 with TRBJ2-3; 12 positions agree with TRBD2. Specimen: PBMCs. The CDR3 bases are TGTGCCAGCAGCCTGAGACTAGCGGGAGACACAGATACGCAGTATTTT. Translated: CASSLRLAGDTDTQYF.